These T cell receptor beta chains were read from a single sample in a study of CD8+CD57+ T cells in acquired aplastic anemia. MiXCR, run by TCRdb on the reads, gives a single entry per CDR3 protein. The sample shows around 150,000 distinct CDR3 sequences, around 41% of them seen only once. Input material: sorted CD4+, CD8+, or CD8+CD57+ T cells (not recorded which) from PBMCs. All receptors come from a human donor in good health, serving as a control. Both conserved end residues are part of each CDR3. D genes are given only for firm matches. Clone size is not always given. Where it is, it says once, few, many or a class for expanded clones.

d_call | j_call | clone_size | v_call | cdr3_aa | cdr3_nt
- | TRBJ1-5 | - | TRBV10-3 | CAPLDYGRPLTWGQPQHF | TGTGCCCCGCTCGATTACGGCCGGCCACTGACTTGGGGTCAGCCCCAGCATTTT
TRBD2 | TRBJ2-3 | - | TRBV10-1 | CASSGTSGRPGADTQYF | TGCGCCAGCAGTGGGACTAGCGGGAGGCCGGGGGCAGATACGCAGTATTTT
- | TRBJ2-2 | many | TRBV9 | CASSPGLLGIGELFF | TGTGCCAGCAGCCCAGGACTTCTAGGGATCGGGGAGCTGTTTTTT
- | TRBJ2-4 | many | TRBV19 | CASSRTVGGNIQYF | TGTGCCAGTAGTAGGACTGTTGGGGGAAACATTCAGTACTTC
TRBD1 | TRBJ1-2 | many | TRBV5-1 | CASSLEGTGVSGYTF | TGCGCCAGCAGCTTGGAAGGGACAGGGGTCTCTGGCTACACCTTC
TRBD1 | TRBJ1-2 | many | TRBV11-2 | CASSKGTGGGGGYTF | TGTGCCAGCAGCAAAGGGACAGGTGGAGGGGGCGGCTACACCTTC
- | TRBJ1-4 | - | TRBV25-1 | CASSAGGRSNEKLFF | TGTGCCAGCAGTGCCGGGGGCAGGTCTAATGAAAAACTGTTTTTT
TRBD2 | TRBJ2-3 | many | TRBV11-1 | CASSGGLAGGSIGTDTQYF | TGTGCCAGCAGCGGAGGACTAGCGGGAGGAAGTATTGGCACAGATACGCAGTATTTT
TRBD2 | TRBJ2-5 | many | TRBV20-1 | CSARDLAGGLETQYF | TGCAGTGCTAGAGACCTAGCGGGGGGTCTAGAGACCCAGTACTTC
- | TRBJ1-3 | - | TRBV20-1 | CSVEYTTGNTIYF | TGCAGTGTAGAATATACAACTGGAAACACCATATATTTT
- | TRBJ1-1 | - | TRBV20-1 | CSAGQSAGAFF | TGCAGTGCCGGACAGTCCGCAGGAGCTTTCTTT
- | TRBJ2-1 | - | TRBV10-3 | CAISVGTVSTDTQFF | TGTGCCATCAGTGTGGGGACCGTCAGCACAGATACGCAGTTCTTC
- | TRBJ2-1 | - | TRBV20-1 | CSARRRARGGDEQFF | TGCAGTGCTAGAAGGAGGGCCAGGGGGGGCGATGAGCAGTTCTTC
TRBD2 | TRBJ2-2 | few | TRBV6-5 | CASSLGTRFTGELFF | TGTGCCAGCAGTTTGGGGACTAGGTTTACCGGGGAGCTGTTTTTT